One and the same sample provided the 30 T cell receptor beta chains below, sequenced in a study of T-cell reconstitution after alpha-beta-depleted transplantation in children. A TCRbeta library incorporating unique molecular identifiers was prepared. TCRdb reanalysed the PCR reads using MiXCR and keeps one entry per CDR3 protein. The sample comprises some 840,000 distinct CDR3 sequences, roughly 15% of which are singletons, and just under 5% rests with the top ten. Specimen: PBMCs, mostly from graft donor cells, collected 360 days after TCRalphabeta/CD19-depleted stem cell transplant. Source of these receptors: a male patient aged 10-17 years who had a stem cell transplant for acute lymphoblastic leukemia, so the T cells may come from the graft donor.

This clonotype was observed at least ten times. V gene TRBV5-1 combines with J gene TRBJ2-7, with 10 bases matching TRBD2. The germline gives CDR1 SGHRS, CDR2 YFSETQ. Germline trimming cut 1 base from V and 2 bases from J; bases unmatched to any gene: 9. The CDR3 covers 17 residues. The chain's CDR3 is CASSLWASGSTTYEQYF. The CDR3, as DNA: TGCGCCAGCAGCTTGTGGGCTAGCGGGAGTACCACCTACGAGCAGTACTTC.

V and J are TRBV15 and TRBJ2-5; 7 bases match TRBD2. The CDR3 contains 15 residues. CDR1 and CDR2 (germline): LNHNV, YYDKDF (reference sequence). After removal of 0 bases from V and 4 bases from J, the junction contained 5 bases not matched to a gene. The CDR3 nucleotides are TGTGCCACCAGCAGAGAAGGTAGCGGGCTAGAGACCCAGTACTTC. This encodes CATSREGSGLETQYF.

The V gene is TRBV11-2, the J gene TRBJ2-5; 8 bases are a match to TRBD2. The CDR3 is 17 residues long. The V and J ends lost 3 bases and 5 bases, in that order; junction bases with no gene match: 14. Germline CDR1 SGHAT, CDR2 FQNNGV. CDR3: CASSFKIREGRRETQYF. The DNA of the CDR3 is TGTGCCAGCAGCTTTAAAATCCGGGAGGGCCGTCGGGAGACCCAGTACTTC.

The genes are TRBV2 and TRBJ2-3; D is unclear. Looked up from germline, CDR1 is SNHLY and CDR2 is FYNNEI. V lost 5 bases and J 4 bases, leaving 10 bases between the germline ends. This CDR3 is 13 amino acids long. The CDR3 spells CASSRVPADTQYF. The CDR3 region has the DNA TGTGCCAGCAGTAGGGTACCGGCAGATACGCAGTATTTT.

The sample holds a few counts of this clonotype. The chain employs TRBV5-1 and TRBJ2-7; 8 bases are shared with TRBD1. The trim removed 4 bases at V and 5 bases at J, leaving 8 bases unmatched. CDR3 size: 14 residues. Germline loops: CDR1 SGHRS, CDR2 YFSETQ. The CDR3 reads CASSERDRRNEQYF. CDR3 nucleotides: TGCGCCAGCAGCGAAAGGGACAGGAGAAACGAGCAGTACTTC.

The genes are TRBV12-3 or TRBV12-4 and TRBJ2-1; D unresolved. V was cut by 1 base and J by 5 bases, with 9 bases left in between. The length of the CDR3 is 14 residues. The CDR3 bases are TGTGCCAGCAGTTTAGGTCCCAGAGACAATGAGCAGTTCTTC. Translation: CASSLGPRDNEQFF.

This clonotype turned up a few times. The V gene is TRBV6-1, the J gene TRBJ2-5; D may correspond to TRBD1 or TRBD2 (6 bases each). Deletions cut 9 bases from V and 1 base from J, with 21 bases between. The germline V gene has CDR1 MNHNS and CDR2 SASEGT. The CDR3 has 16 amino acids. CDR3 coding DNA: TGTGCCAGTTCCAGACTAGGACAGCGAGCCCAAGAGACCCAGTACTTC. The encoded protein is CASSRLGQRAQETQYF.

V usage is TRBV11-1 and J usage is TRBJ1-2; D perhaps matches TRBD1 (6 bases). CDR1 and CDR2 (germline): SGHAT, FQDESV (reference sequence). This CDR3 has 14 residues. V lost 5 bases, J lost 8 bases, and 18 bases lay in between. The CDR3 DNA follows: TGTGCCAGCAGCCCCAGGGGTTCCGAGAGCGGCTACACCTTC. The encoded protein is CASSPRGSESGYTF.

This clonotype was picked up a small number of times. The rearrangement links TRBV4-2 to TRBJ2-2, with 7 bases that match TRBD1. Germline values: CDR1 LGHNA, CDR2 YNFKEQ. J lost 0 bases, V lost 1 base, and 2 bases had no gene match. CDR3 length equals 16 residues. The CDR3 loop reads CASSQGQGANTGELFF. The CDR3 DNA reads as TGTGCCAGCAGCCAAGGACAGGGAGCGAACACCGGGGAGCTGTTTTTT.

The sample holds many counts of this clonotype. The V call is TRBV24-1, the J call TRBJ2-1; the match to TRBD1 covers 8 bases. Per the germline V gene, CDR1 is KGHDR and CDR2 is SFDVKD. The CDR3 has 14 amino acids. After removal of 6 bases from V and 9 bases from J, the junction contained 9 bases not matched to a gene. The CDR3, as DNA: TGTGCCACCAGTTTCCCAGGGGGCTCAGGTGAGCAGTTCTTC. Translating it yields CATSFPGGSGEQFF.

This clonotype was seen repeatedly, ten times or more. This rearrangement joins TRBV4-2 to TRBJ2-7; 9 bases align to TRBD2. Per germline, CDR1 LGHNA and CDR2 YNFKEQ. The CDR3 length is 14 residues. The V and J ends lost 1 base and 7 bases, in that order; junction bases with no gene match: 5. The chain's CDR3 is CASSQGGRAWEQYF. The CDR3 bases are TGTGCCAGCAGCCAAGGCGGGAGGGCCTGGGAGCAGTACTTC.

This clonotype turned up a few times. The chain links TRBV20-1 to TRBJ1-5; D remains ambiguous. There are 13 residues in the CDR3. Trimming pared 3 bases from V and 3 bases from J, leaving 9 bases between. CDR1 DFQATT and CDR2 SNEGSKA come from the germline V gene (reference sequence). CDR3 amino acids: CSASHPLNQPQHF. The CDR3 DNA reads TGCAGTGCTAGTCACCCCCTCAATCAGCCCCAGCATTTT.

This clonotype was detected once. This chain connects TRBV7-8 to TRBJ2-2; D call uncertain. The V end lost 1 base, the J end lost 0 bases, and 9 bases lay between the germline ends. Germline V gene lookup returns CDR1 SGHVS and CDR2 FQNEAQ. The length of the CDR3 is 16 residues. The CDR3 DNA reads TGTGCCAGCAGCTTAGGAAGATTCGCGAACACCGGGGAGCTGTTTTTT. Amino acids: CASSLGRFANTGELFF.

This clonotype turned up a few times. This rearrangement joins TRBV5-6 to TRBJ2-7; D possibly corresponds to TRBD1 (6 bases). Deletions cut 5 bases from V and 0 bases from J, with 15 bases between. CDR1 is SGHDT and CDR2 is YYEEEE in the germline V gene. This CDR3 spans 15 amino acids. DNA of the CDR3: TGTGCCAGCAGTCCAGCAGGGGTTTTCTCCTACGAGCAGTACTTC. Amino acids: CASSPAGVFSYEQYF.

In this sample, this clonotype turned up a few times. The chain uses TRBV11-2 and TRBJ1-2; D unresolved. The germline V gene encodes CDR1 SGHAT and CDR2 FQNNGV. Trimming shortened V by 2 bases and J by 2 bases, and 18 bases separated the two germline ends. The CDR3 extends over 17 amino acids. DNA for the CDR3: TGTGCCAGCAGCTTATCGTACCTCCGGCGGCCAAACTATGGCTACACCTTC. As protein: CASSLSYLRRPNYGYTF.

The chain recombines TRBV5-1 with TRBJ2-1, with TRBD2 matching 7 bases. The V segment lost 5 bases and the J segment 3 bases; nucleotides outside the gene matches: 5. From germline, CDR1 is SGHRS and CDR2 YFSETQ. The CDR3 runs 14 residues. CDR3 amino acids: CASRSREGYNEQFF. The CDR3, as DNA: TGCGCCAGCAGATCGAGGGAGGGCTACAATGAGCAGTTCTTC.

This clonotype occurred many times. The chain employs TRBV7-9 and TRBJ2-7, with D hard to call. CDR3 length equals 16 residues. Germline CDR1 and CDR2: SEHNR and FQNEAQ (reference sequence). Trimming shortened V by 1 base and J by 0 bases, and 13 bases separated the two germline ends. Here the CDR3 DNA reads TGTGCCAGCAGCTTAGGCCAGATGGGCGGCTCCTACGAGCAGTACTTC. Its protein is CASSLGQMGGSYEQYF.

This chain uses TRBV7-9 with TRBJ2-7; no clear D gene. From germline, CDR1 is SEHNR and CDR2 FQNEAQ (reference sequence). V was trimmed by 2 bases and J by 2 bases, leaving 16 bases between them. CDR3 length: 16 residues. The CDR3 coding sequence is TGTGCCAGCAGCTTAATTACTCAGGATATAGCCTACGAGCAGTACTTC. This encodes CASSLITQDIAYEQYF. Complete variable domain (other parts from reference TRBV7-9 and TRBJ2-7): DTGVSQNPRHKITKRGQNVTFRCDPISEHNRLYWYRQTLGQGPEFLTYFQNEAQLEKSRLLSDRFSAERPKGSFSTLEIQRTEQGDSAMYLCASSLITQDIAYEQYFGPGTRLTVT.

The chain links TRBV5-5 to TRBJ2-2, with TRBD1 matching 7 bases. The germline CDR1 and CDR2 sequences are SGHKS and YYEKEE (reference sequence). The length of the CDR3 is 15 residues. The trim removed 6 bases at V and 4 bases at J, leaving 9 bases unmatched. The CDR3 protein is CASTLSPGGTGELFF. CDR3 DNA: TGTGCCAGCACCCTCAGCCCAGGGGGCACCGGGGAGCTGTTTTTT.

This clonotype was found many times. This sequence joins TRBV7-9 and TRBJ2-1, with D unresolved. Germline CDR1 and CDR2: SEHNR and FQNEAQ (reference sequence). The V gene lost 1 base and the J gene lost 3 bases, with 7 bases spanning the gap. The CDR3 spans 14 residues. Written as DNA, the CDR3 is TGTGCCAGCAGCTTAGTGGCGGACTACAATGAGCAGTTCTTC. The encoded protein is CASSLVADYNEQFF.

This chain uses TRBV5-1 with TRBJ1-5; D unresolved. The V end lost 4 bases, the J end lost 1 base, and 12 bases lay between the germline ends. The germline V gene encodes CDR1 SGHRS and CDR2 YFSETQ. CDR3 length equals 15 residues. CDR3 coding DNA: TGCGCCAGCAGCCCTGGACCATGGAGCAATCAGCCCCAGCATTTT. Its translation: CASSPGPWSNQPQHF.

V usage is TRBV12-3 or TRBV12-4 and J usage is TRBJ2-7; TRBD2 is a possible D gene (5 bases). The CDR3 sequence is 14 residues long. V was clipped by 6 bases and J by 3 bases, with 15 bases between them. The CDR3 protein is CASRPERKDYEQYF. The CDR3 DNA is TGTGCCAGCAGACCTGAGCGGAAGGACTACGAGCAGTACTTC.

This clonotype was detected a few times. V and J are TRBV10-3 and TRBJ2-7; D gene ambiguous. The V gene lost 0 bases and the J gene lost 5 bases, with 8 bases spanning the gap. Per germline, CDR1 ENHRY and CDR2 SYGVKD. CDR3 length: 13 amino acids. The CDR3 DNA reads as TGTGCCATCAGTGAGTCCACTACTAACGAGCAGTACTTC. Translated: CAISESTTNEQYF.

This clonotype occurred a few times. V is TRBV7-2 and J is TRBJ1-3; D not certain. This CDR3 is built from 16 residues. Germline V gene data show CDR1 as SGHTA and CDR2 as FQGNSA. Trimming removed 3 bases at V and 0 bases at J, with 12 bases between. In DNA, the CDR3 is TGTGCCAGCAGCTTCCCCGGACTGCTCTCTGGAAACACCATATATTTT. This encodes CASSFPGLLSGNTIYF.

The chain combines TRBV6-5 with TRBJ1-1; 7 bases fit TRBD1. CDR1 is MNHEY, CDR2 SVGAGI, per germline. Trimming cost V 2 bases and J 9 bases; bases outside gene matches: 6. The CDR3 has 13 amino acids. CDR3 loop: CASSYPGQTKAFF. The CDR3 region has the DNA TGTGCCAGCAGTTACCCGGGACAGACTAAAGCTTTCTTT.

This clonotype has ten or more counts. The V and J genes are TRBV11-3 and TRBJ2-1, with TRBD2 identical over 11 bases. The J segment lost 8 bases and the V segment lost 4 bases, leaving 13 bases of the junction unmatched. CDR3 size: 17 residues. The germline V gene encodes CDR1 SGHNT and CDR2 YENEEA. CDR3 amino acids: CASSSEIAGGPSYEQFF. The CDR3 DNA is TGTGCCAGCAGCTCGGAGATAGCGGGAGGGCCTAGCTATGAGCAGTTCTTC. Full variable domain (missing parts from reference TRBV11-3 and TRBJ2-1): EAGVVQSPRYKIIEKKQPVAFWCNPISGHNTLYWYLQNLGQGPELLIRYENEEAVDDSQLPKDRFSAERLKGVDSTLKIQPAELGDSAVYLCASSSEIAGGPSYEQFFGPGTRLTVL.

This clonotype has a count of ten or more. V and J are TRBV10-3 and TRBJ2-3, with 15 bases identical to TRBD2. Germline lookup yields CDR1 ENHRY and CDR2 SYGVKD. Trimming at V came to 5 bases and at J to 0 bases, leaving 3 bases not matched to a gene. The CDR3 is made up of 17 amino acids. CDR3 region: CAISPGLAGGSTDTQYF. CDR3 coding DNA: TGTGCCATCAGTCCGGGACTAGCGGGAGGAAGCACAGATACGCAGTATTTT.

V usage is TRBV20-1 and J usage is TRBJ2-7, with 16 nucleotides matching TRBD2. This CDR3 is 14 amino acids long. Per the germline V gene, CDR1 is DFQATT and CDR2 is SNEGSKA (reference sequence). Unmatched junction bases numbered 3, after V lost 6 bases and J lost 4 bases. The CDR3 spells CSALGLAGGYEQYF. The CDR3 DNA sequence: TGCAGTGCGCTGGGACTAGCGGGAGGGTACGAGCAGTACTTC.

A few counts support this clonotype. The J gene is TRBJ2-4, the V gene TRBV12-3 or TRBV12-4, with 7 nucleotides matching TRBD2. V shed 10 bases and J 2 bases; nucleotides not matched to a gene: 17. The CDR3 extends over 17 amino acids. In DNA form, the CDR3 reads TGTGCCACCCAGAGGGATTCGCGGGAGCTGACCAAAAACATTCAGTACTTC. It encodes CATQRDSRELTKNIQYF.

This clonotype occurred a few times. The chain couples TRBV20-1 to TRBJ2-1; D remains ambiguous. This CDR3 comprises 18 residues. Deletions cut 0 bases from V and 0 bases from J, with 18 bases between. CDR1 and CDR2 (germline): DFQATT, SNEGSKA (reference sequence). The chain's CDR3 is CSARDEDGGWYSYNEQFF. DNA for the CDR3: TGCAGTGCTAGAGATGAAGATGGTGGGTGGTACTCCTACAATGAGCAGTTCTTC.